One sample yielded the 27 T cell receptor beta chains listed below, sequenced in a study of PD-L1 blockade in urothelial cancer. Produced via immunoSEQ multiplex PCR; TCRdb's table is partial and in-frame only. This table has around 79,000 clones, just under 85% appearing once. Time point specified: pretreatment peripheral blood. The specimen comprised PBMCs, sampled around atezolizumab (anti-PD-L1) treatment. These receptors were collected from a man aged 40-49 years with urothelial cancer.

CDR3 loop: CASSVAGVGTEAFF. The CDR3 coding sequence is TGTGCCAGCAGCGTGGCAGGGGTTGGAACTGAAGCTTTCTTT. This chain uses TRBV9 with TRBJ1-1, with a possible D match to TRBD1 (6 bases). This CDR3 comprises 14 residues. The germline CDR1 and CDR2 sequences are SGDLS and YYNGEE. V dropped 2 bases and J dropped 5 bases, with 13 bases sitting between them.

Points on this clone: Relative to the germline gene, one junction end is altered; a read error may explain this. CDR3 loop: CASSSATGNAEAFF. CDR3 nucleotide sequence: TGCGCCAGCAGCTCAGCAACAGGGAACGCTGAAGCTTTCTTT. The chain is built from TRBV5-1 and TRBJ1-1; possibly TRBD1 for D (6 bases). Germline values: CDR1 SGHRS, CDR2 YFSETQ. CDR3 length: 14 amino acids.

The chain links TRBV7-9 to TRBJ2-1; 12 positions match TRBD2. This CDR3 region has 15 residues. Germline lookup yields CDR1 SEHNR and CDR2 FQNEAQ (reference sequence). V shed 8 bases and J 8 bases; nucleotides not matched to a gene: 10. In DNA, the CDR3 is TGTGCCAGCGCGACTAGCGGGGGCTTGACCGATGAGCAGTTCTTC. This codes for CASATSGGLTDEQFF.

The genes are TRBV7-8 and TRBJ1-2; no firm D call. Germline CDR1 and CDR2: SGHVS and FQNEAQ. The CDR3 is made up of 13 amino acids. The V and J ends lost 5 bases and 4 bases respectively, with 11 bases between them. The CDR3 region has the DNA TGTGCCAGCAGCCCACGCACTAGCTATGGCTACACCTTC. Amino acid sequence: CASSPRTSYGYTF.

The chain has TRBV5-1 and TRBJ1-4; 9 bases are a match to TRBD1. CDR1 SGHRS and CDR2 YFSETQ come from the germline V gene. This CDR3 spans 17 amino acids. After removal of 0 bases from V and 0 bases from J, the junction contained 3 bases not matched to a gene. The CDR3, as DNA: TGCGCCAGCAGCTTGGGGACAGGGGATACAACTAATGAAAAACTGTTTTTT. It codes for CASSLGTGDTTNEKLFF.

The chain joins TRBV6-5 to TRBJ2-7; 9 nucleotides line up with TRBD2. Looked up from germline, CDR1 is MNHEY and CDR2 is SVGAGI. This CDR3 has 14 amino acids. The ends lost 1 base at V and 5 bases at J; junction bases unmatched: 3. CDR3 coding DNA: TGTGCCAGCAGTTACTTAGCGGGAGTCAACGAGCAGTACTTC. Protein product: CASSYLAGVNEQYF.

The chain joins TRBV9 to TRBJ2-1; 7 nucleotides agree with TRBD2. The junction had 9 bases not matched to a gene; V was cut back by 7 bases and J by 5 bases. CDR1 and CDR2 (germline): SGDLS, YYNGEE. This CDR3 contains 14 residues. In DNA form, the CDR3 reads TGTGCCAGCGGGGGGGGTAGCGAGAACAATGAGCAGTTCTTC. Encoded protein: CASGGGSENNEQFF.

The J gene is TRBJ2-1, the V gene TRBV14; weak D call: TRBD2 (6 bases). There are 15 residues in the CDR3. CDR1 SGHDN and CDR2 FVKESK come from the germline V gene. Trimming took off 5 bases at V and 0 bases at J, with 11 bases between the two ends. CDR3 nucleotides: TGTGCCAGCAGCGCTTACGGGAGCTCCTACAATGAGCAGTTCTTC. Translation: CASSAYGSSYNEQFF.

This chain connects TRBV7-9 to TRBJ2-2; no definite D call. The CDR3 extends over 13 amino acids. Germline values: CDR1 SEHNR, CDR2 FQNEAQ (reference sequence). The V and J ends lost 2 bases and 6 bases respectively, with 7 bases between them. The CDR3 DNA reads as TGTGCCAGCAGCTTAAGTGGAGCCGGGGAGCTGTTTTTT. Its translation: CASSLSGAGELFF.

This clone was observed a single time. The J gene is TRBJ2-3, the V gene TRBV5-4; 8 nucleotides align to TRBD2. The CDR3 is 18 residues long. The germline V gene has CDR1 SGHNT and CDR2 YYREEE (reference sequence). V lost 1 base, J lost 4 bases, and 14 bases stayed unmatched. This CDR3 reads CASSLPYGREAGPDTQYF. CDR3 DNA: TGTGCCAGCAGCTTGCCTTATGGGCGGGAGGCGGGCCCAGATACGCAGTATTTT.

The chain carries TRBV2 and TRBJ2-3, with D possibly TRBD2 on 6 matching bases. Germline values: CDR1 SNHLY, CDR2 FYNNEI. V was pared by 2 bases and J by 2 bases, with 14 bases between. The CDR3 has 16 amino acids. CDR3 loop: CASSERKGTSTDTQYF. The CDR3 region has the DNA TGTGCCAGCAGTGAAAGAAAGGGGACTTCCACAGATACGCAGTATTTT.

The gene calls are TRBV29-1 and TRBJ2-1; 11 nucleotides agree with TRBD1. CDR1 and CDR2 (germline): SQVTM, ANQGSEA. The CDR3 covers 13 residues. V gave up 8 bases and J gave up 8 bases; unmatched junction bases: 8. As DNA, the CDR3 is TGCAGCCTCGGACAGGGGGCTAGTGATGAGCAGTTCTTC. Translation gives CSLGQGASDEQFF.

A single count supports this clone. This chain uses TRBV29-1 with TRBJ1-2; D is perhaps TRBD1 (5 bases). The ends were cut back, 1 base at V and 5 bases at J, with 8 bases in the middle. Germline CDR1 is SQVTM and CDR2 is ANQGSEA. The CDR3 consists of 12 residues. The CDR3 region is CSVEAGNYGYTF. The CDR3 bases are TGCAGCGTTGAAGCAGGGAATTATGGCTACACCTTC.

In this sample, this clone turned up once. The V gene is TRBV29-1, the J gene TRBJ2-7; TRBD2 aligns across 15 bases. CDR3 size: 16 residues. With V trimmed by 6 bases and J by 0 bases, 6 bases remained unmatched. Germline V gives CDR1 SQVTM, CDR2 ANQGSEA. The CDR3 protein is CSVWGTSGRSSYEQYF. The CDR3, as DNA: TGCAGCGTATGGGGGACTAGCGGGAGGAGCTCCTACGAGCAGTACTTC.

The CDR3 sequence is CASSQAVREPQHF. As DNA, the CDR3 is TGCGCCAGCAGTCAGGCAGTCAGGGAGCCCCAGCATTTT. The chain links TRBV4-1 to TRBJ1-5; a possible D gene is TRBD1 (5 bases). Germline CDR1 MGHRA, CDR2 YSYEKL. The CDR3 extends over 13 amino acids. V lost 6 bases and J 8 bases, leaving 14 bases between the germline ends.

The rearrangement joins TRBV28 to TRBJ1-1, with a tentative D call TRBD1 (6 bases). The CDR3 sequence is 16 residues long. The germline V gene encodes CDR1 MDHEN and CDR2 SYDVKM. Trimming took 3 bases from V and 0 from J, leaving 14 bases between them. The CDR3 loop reads CASSLAGGAMNTEAFF. CDR3 nucleotides: TGTGCCAGCAGTTTGGCGGGGGGGGCCATGAACACTGAAGCTTTCTTT.

This clone was found a few times. The chain joins TRBV19 to TRBJ1-1; tentatively, D is TRBD1 (5 bases). V was cut by 8 bases and J by 2 bases, with 12 bases left in between. The CDR3 has 13 residues. Per germline, CDR1 LNHDA and CDR2 SQIVND (reference sequence). The CDR3, as DNA: TGTGCCAGTGAGCTAGGGGCAAACACTGAAGCTTTCTTT. Its protein is CASELGANTEAFF.

This clone was counted a few times. J is TRBJ2-1 and V is TRBV9, with TRBD2 as a possible D gene (6 bases). Germline V gene data show CDR1 as SGDLS and CDR2 as YYNGEE. The CDR3 has 16 residues. Trimming removed 4 bases at V and 7 bases at J, with 21 bases between. CDR3 bases: TGTGCCAGCAGCTTCGGGGGACCGGGGTTACGGAATGAGCAGTTCTTC. It specifies CASSFGGPGLRNEQFF. The entire variable domain, with the rest obtained from reference TRBV9 and TRBJ2-1, is as follows: DSGVTQTPKHLITATGQRVTLRCSPRSGDLSVYWYQQSLDQGLQFLIQYYNGEERAKGNILERFSAQQFPDLHSELNLSSLELGDSALYFCASSFGGPGLRNEQFFGPGTRLTVL.

V is TRBV28 and J is TRBJ2-1; tentatively, D is TRBD2 (7 bases). V lost 4 bases and J 8 bases, leaving 24 bases between the germline ends. Germline V CDR1 and CDR2: MDHEN, SYDVKM. The CDR3 totals 17 residues. For the CDR3, the DNA is TGTGCCAGCAGTTCAGAGCATGGGGGGGGCCTGGTGGATGAGCAGTTCTTC. It specifies CASSSEHGGGLVDEQFF.

The chain uses TRBV6-5 and TRBJ2-1; 9 bases are a match to TRBD2. The CDR3 totals 15 residues. Germline V CDR1 and CDR2: MNHEY, SVGAGI. V lost 0 bases to trimming and J lost 6 bases; unmatched junction nucleotides: 3. The CDR3 region is CASSYSGGRVNEQFF. The DNA for the CDR3 is TGTGCCAGCAGTTACTCGGGCGGGAGGGTCAATGAGCAGTTCTTC.

The chain combines TRBV7-9 with TRBJ1-4; 10 bases line up with TRBD1. The J segment lost 8 bases and the V segment lost 5 bases, leaving 5 bases of the junction unmatched. Germline CDR1 SEHNR, CDR2 FQNEAQ (reference sequence). This CDR3 spans 14 amino acids. The chain's CDR3 is CASSRDRGNEKLFF. DNA of the CDR3: TGTGCCAGCAGCCGGGACAGGGGTAACGAAAAACTGTTTTTT.

The CDR3 region has the DNA TGTGCCAGCAGCTTAGCGGCCGTCGGGACAGGGGAAGGCGGCTACACCTTC. Translation gives CASSLAAVGTGEGGYTF. This chain joins TRBV7-2 and TRBJ1-2; 10 bases agree with TRBD1. The CDR3 is 17 residues long. CDR1 SGHTA and CDR2 FQGNSA come from the germline V gene. With 0 bases clipped from V and 8 bases from J, the junction kept 12 bases outside the gene matches. Filled out from reference TRBV7-2 and TRBJ1-2, the complete variable domain reads GAGVSQSPSNKVTEKGKDVELRCDPISGHTALYWYRQSLGQGLEFLIYFQGNSAPDKSGLPSDRFSAERTGGSVSTLTIQRTQQEDSAVYLCASSLAAVGTGEGGYTFGSGTRLTVV.

CDR3 loop: CASSTAGRQIYEQYF. The CDR3 DNA reads as TGCGCCAGCAGCACAGCCGGTCGGCAGATTTACGAGCAGTACTTC. The chain is built from TRBV5-1 and TRBJ2-7, with unresolved D. The CDR3 extends over 15 amino acids. In germline, CDR1 is SGHRS, CDR2 YFSETQ. The V and J ends lost 4 bases and 4 bases respectively, with 18 bases between them.

J is TRBJ2-5 and V is TRBV20-1, with D hard to call. This CDR3 region has 11 residues. V lost 5 bases, J lost 2 bases, and 6 bases lay in between. The germline CDR1 and CDR2 sequences are DFQATT and SNEGSKA (reference sequence). CDR3 DNA sequence: TGCAGTGCTTTAGTGCAAGAGACCCAGTACTTC. Protein: CSALVQETQYF.

The rearrangement links TRBV28 to TRBJ1-5; D possibly corresponds to TRBD1 (5 bases). Per germline, CDR1 MDHEN and CDR2 SYDVKM. The CDR3 loop spans 15 amino acids. V gave up 4 bases and J gave up 10 bases, with 20 bases separating them. The chain's CDR3 is CASSSPWGGTTPQHF. CDR3 bases: TGTGCCAGCAGTTCTCCTTGGGGGGGAACAACACCCCAGCATTTT.

The chain carries TRBV15 and TRBJ2-7; TRBD2 matches 11 bases. J was trimmed by 0 bases and V by 3 bases; bases with no gene match: 4. Germline loops: CDR1 LNHNV, CDR2 YYDKDF (reference sequence). This CDR3 comprises 16 residues. The CDR3 spells CATSRGGTSGSYEQYF. CDR3 DNA sequence: TGTGCCACCAGCAGGGGGGGGACTAGCGGCTCCTACGAGCAGTACTTC.

The chain has TRBV11-1 and TRBJ2-7; maybe TRBD2 (5 bases). This CDR3 is 16 amino acids long. Germline loops: CDR1 SGHAT, CDR2 FQDESV (reference sequence). V lost 4 bases and J lost 2, with 18 bases in between. For the CDR3, the DNA is TGTGCCAGCAGCTCAGGCGGGCGGAGATCGCCCTACGAGCAGTACTTC. Amino acids: CASSSGGRRSPYEQYF.